Sequencing of this T cell receptor beta chain was carried out in a study of shared clonotypes between healthy human individuals (dated by TCRdb to about 2020). Study-level background: Two women and a few men aged 18 to 49 years were included in the cohort. For each donor, three plates each were used for CD4 naive and CD4 memory, two plates were used for CD8 naive, and one plate was used for CD8 memory. The study deeply sequenced blood TCR repertoires of about 5 healthy adults to estimate repertoire size and the extent of clonotype sharing between individuals. To increase sequencing depth and limit assay-specific biases, TCR repertoire library preparation and sequencing were carried out by different laboratories using diverse techniques. Per donor, leukapheresis produced somewhere between about 0.9 and 9.5 billion PBMCs. Paper-wide results and their limitations: Pairwise subsampling led to the expectation that sequencing depth would affect the degree of clonotype sharing among donors. Naive subsets generally had larger estimated clonotype richness than memory subsets did. Sampling was restricted to blood, and TCR repertoires in tissue are likely to differ from TCR repertoires in blood. Across four donors, around 5% of naive CD4, 3.5% of naive CD8, roughly 2.2% of memory CD4, and approximately 0.42% of memory CD8 clonotypes were shared. Incomplete sequencing was indicated by rarefaction of sorted-subset datasets, despite the large sequencing depth. The small number of donors limited the genetic and exposure-history diversity represented. Compared with non-shared clonotypes, clonotypes shared by all four sorted-subset donors had higher generation probabilities.

The donors were healthy, HIV-negative adults who had no recently reported acute infections or vaccinations. Every donor was a Caucasian adult residing in Nashville, Tennessee, USA. CD4+ T cells were enriched by magnetic negative selection; naive cells were then positively selected on CD45RA, and the negative fraction formed the memory subset. After blood collection by leukapheresis, PBMCs were isolated using Ficoll-Histopaque density gradient centrifugation and then cryopreserved in the vapor phase of liquid nitrogen. Analytical flow cytometry was used to check the purity and quantity of each magnetically sorted T cell population. From each sorted fraction, genomic DNA was isolated and quantified by UV absorbance on a Nanodrop 2000c. With regard to this clone: Its antigen has not been determined. The record has no base qualities; no much larger clone is one base away.

TCR CDR3 regions were amplified from genomic DNA by multiplex PCR using the deep immunoSEQ assay. Extracted genomic DNA from each cell subset was distributed evenly across all wells of several immunoSEQ 96-well plates, and each plate was treated as a replicate. Each replicate PCR for sorted subsets received around 200 ng genomic DNA, equal to tens of thousands of T cell genomes. The purified libraries were quantified using a Qubit 3.0 fluorometer, sized with a Bioanalyzer 2100, and then quantified again using the KAPA Library Quantification kit. A separate single-read 150-cycle Illumina NextSeq 550 flow cell was used to sequence each immunoSEQ 96-well plate. Turning to the authors' computational methods: The immunoSEQ output contained only junctional sequences without quality scores, so filtering could not match that applied to full-length reads. To assign V/J genes and CDR3, sequences were annotated against IMGT germline references using PyIR, a Python wrapper for IgBLAST v1.9. Reads were removed for weak V/J assignments (E-value above 1e-6), missing CDR3, stop codons, out-of-frame junctions, or ambiguous translated residues. A V3J clonotype was defined by an identical inferred V gene, J gene, and CDR3 amino acid sequence. Percentage overlap between repertoires was computed as shared unique clonotypes divided by the size of the smaller repertoire. RTK rarefaction, the Chao1 estimator, and Recon v2.1 estimates of unobserved clonotypes were used to assess repertoire richness. For all TCRbeta clonotypes obtained by the gDNA method from a few donors, generation probabilities were computed with OLGA. What TCRdb holds here is the immuneACCESS table cut down to in-frame rearrangements. Part of the clones is not present; checked against another copy, under half of the missing clones reflect an unresolved V gene, and the others are unexplained. V and J calls and clone size are given by that table; D and trimming were obtained from the DNA. This sample lists over a million clones; around 78% were detected once. The ten largest make up roughly 0.62% of the sample.

The CDR3 covers 15 residues, taking in both the cysteine and the phenylalanine. CDR3 DNA is the only sequence kept; it has 45 bases, read in frame from the first base. Trimming costs V 2 bases and J 9 bases, and their ends lie 17 bases apart. CDR1 and CDR2 were assigned from the germline V gene as SGHTA and FQGTGA. The chain was built from TRBV7-3 and TRBJ2-1; D gene: possibly TRBD2, on 5 matching bases. Material for sequencing was memory CD4+ T cells from PBMCs. The cell subset or site label here, explained by the study, means: CD45RA-negative fraction. This sequence originates from a man younger than 30 in good health. Some clones in this sample may be carry-over from other donors' samples. The encoded CDR3 is CASSLVASQLGEQFF. The sequence in DNA is TGTGCCAGCAGCTTAGTAGCTAGCCAACTCGGTGAGCAGTTCTTC.